The 24 T cell receptor beta chains below all came from one sample that was sequenced in a study of T cells in Graves' hyperthyroidism and ophthalmopathy. The CDR3 regions of TCR beta were amplified from RNA transcripts. First-round RT-PCR of the TCR CDR3 relied on the HTBI primer set. TCRdb re-derived calls from the multiplex PCR reads in MiXCR, one entry per CDR3 protein. The repertoire holds some 740,000 distinct CDR3 sequences, with 14% as singletons. The source material was blood. These receptors were collected from a young woman with Graves' hyperthyroidism.

The chain carries TRBV2 and TRBJ2-1, with TRBD1 as a possible D gene (6 bases). The germline V gene encodes CDR1 SNHLY and CDR2 FYNNEI. The CDR3 is made up of 13 amino acids. The V end was cut by 9 bases, the J end by 1 base, with 10 bases between. CDR3 sequence reads: CASAGASYNEQFF. The CDR3 coding sequence is TGTGCCAGTGCAGGGGCATCCTACAATGAGCAGTTCTTC.

The J gene is TRBJ1-3, the V gene TRBV2; a weak D match, TRBD1 (5 bases). There are 13 residues in the CDR3. The germline V gene has CDR1 SNHLY and CDR2 FYNNEI. Trimming pared 5 bases from V and 4 bases from J, leaving 9 bases between. CDR3 bases: TGTGCCAGCAGTATGAACAGGGGAAACACCATATATTTT. Amino acids: CASSMNRGNTIYF.

J is TRBJ2-2 and V is TRBV12-3 or TRBV12-4; tentatively, D is TRBD2 (6 bases). Trimming pared 5 bases from V and 4 bases from J, leaving 14 bases between. There are 15 residues in the CDR3. The CDR3 here is CASSRAGRGTGELFF. CDR3 bases: TGTGCCAGCAGTAGGGCGGGACGGGGCACCGGGGAGCTGTTTTTT.

The rearrangement joins TRBV10-2 to TRBJ1-2; no clear D gene. This CDR3 comprises 13 residues. In germline, CDR1 is WSHSY, CDR2 SAAADI. V was pared by 8 bases and J by 0 bases, with 10 bases between. CDR3 loop: CASGDLANYGYTF. The DNA for the CDR3 is TGCGCCAGCGGCGATTTAGCTAACTATGGCTACACCTTC.

There are a few counts of this clonotype. V usage is TRBV5-6 and J usage is TRBJ1-5, with D perhaps TRBD1 (5 bases). This CDR3 is built from 15 residues. Trimming left V 2 bases short and J 4 bases short, with 13 bases between. CDR1 SGHDT and CDR2 YYEEEE come from the germline V gene. The CDR3 sequence: CASSFYGTPNQPQHF. In DNA form, the CDR3 reads TGTGCCAGCAGCTTCTACGGGACCCCTAATCAGCCCCAGCATTTT.

The chain carries TRBV6-1 and TRBJ2-7, with TRBD1 identical over 9 bases. Germline values: CDR1 MNHNS, CDR2 SASEGT. V gave up 5 bases and J gave up 6 bases; unmatched junction bases: 8. The CDR3 has 14 amino acids. The CDR3 DNA follows: TGTGCCAGCAGTCCTTGGGGACAGGGCGCCGAGCAGTACTTC. This translates into CASSPWGQGAEQYF.

A few counts support this clonotype. This chain uses TRBV6-2 or TRBV6-3 with TRBJ2-2; 7 bases align to TRBD2. With 5 bases clipped from V and 4 bases from J, the junction kept 4 bases outside the gene matches. The V gene's germline CDR1 is MNHEY and CDR2 SVGEGT. The CDR3 runs 14 residues. The CDR3 protein is CASSNTGGTGELFF. The CDR3 DNA sequence: TGTGCCAGCAGTAATACGGGAGGCACCGGGGAGCTGTTTTTT.

The sample holds a few counts of this clonotype. The CDR3 spells CSVHVRGLNTEAFF. CDR3 in DNA: TGCAGCGTTCACGTCCGGGGTTTGAACACTGAAGCTTTCTTT. The chain links TRBV29-1 to TRBJ1-1; D not resolved. This CDR3 comprises 14 residues. The V gene's germline CDR1 is SQVTM and CDR2 ANQGSEA. The V end lost 5 bases, the J end lost 0 bases, and 13 bases lay between the germline ends.

V is TRBV6-9 and J is TRBJ1-1; a weak D match, TRBD1 (5 bases). V was trimmed by 4 bases and J by 0 bases, leaving 15 bases between them. CDR3 length equals 16 residues. The V gene's germline CDR1 is MNHGY and CDR2 SVAAGI. The CDR3 reads CASSFHLTDMNTEAFF. The CDR3 coding sequence is TGTGCCAGCAGTTTCCATTTGACAGACATGAACACTGAAGCTTTCTTT.

Ten or more counts support this clonotype. This chain connects TRBV13 to TRBJ2-7, with 7 bases fitting TRBD1. The V and J ends lost 4 bases and 3 bases, in that order; junction bases with no gene match: 15. The CDR3 totals 17 residues. Germline loops: CDR1 PRHDT, CDR2 FYEKMQ (reference sequence). The CDR3 nucleotides read TGTGCCAGCAGCTCTACTAATTGGACAGGTGTCAGCTACGAGCAGTACTTC. Translating it yields CASSSTNWTGVSYEQYF.

This clonotype was counted many times. The rearrangement joins TRBV12-3 or TRBV12-4 to TRBJ1-1; tentative D call: TRBD1 (5 bases). The CDR3 is 14 amino acids. The V end was cut by 6 bases, the J end by 1 base, with 12 bases between. CDR3 in DNA: TGTGCCAGCAGCCTCAGAGGGACGAACACTGAAGCTTTCTTT. It translates to CASSLRGTNTEAFF.

This clonotype came up many times. This chain joins TRBV3-1 and TRBJ1-2; possible D gene TRBD1, 5 bases. V was trimmed by 0 bases and J by 4 bases, leaving 15 bases between them. CDR1 and CDR2 (germline): LGHDT, YNNKEL (reference sequence). The CDR3 extends over 16 amino acids. CDR3 loop: CASSQDWMQGFYGYTF. As DNA, the CDR3 is TGTGCCAGCAGCCAAGATTGGATGCAGGGATTCTATGGCTACACCTTC.

This clonotype was detected a few times. The rearrangement links TRBV6-1 to TRBJ2-2; D is unclear. The CDR3 is 17 amino acids. Trimming stripped 6 bases from V and 5 bases from J, with 22 bases between. Germline-derived CDR1 and CDR2 are MNHNS and SASEGT. DNA for the CDR3: TGTGCCAGCAGCCCATCTGTGGGTCTTAAGAGGACCGGGGAGCTGTTTTTT. Translated, it gives CASSPSVGLKRTGELFF.

This clonotype was counted only a few times. The chain has TRBV11-2 and TRBJ2-1; D is unresolved. This CDR3 contains 16 residues. The germline V gene encodes CDR1 SGHAT and CDR2 FQNNGV. Trimming removed 5 bases from V and 5 bases from J, with 19 bases in between. CDR3: CASSLTGRTGNNEQFF. CDR3 coding DNA: TGTGCCAGCAGCCTAACCGGCCGCACGGGTAACAATGAGCAGTTCTTC.

In this sample, this clonotype turned up many times. The rearrangement links TRBV28 to TRBJ1-1; D is possibly TRBD1 (6 bases). In germline, CDR1 is MDHEN, CDR2 SYDVKM. Between the trimmed V and J ends, which lost 3 bases and 0 bases, there was a span of 11 bases. The CDR3 runs to 15 residues. CDR3 loop: CASSFGGPMNTEAFF. CDR3 in DNA: TGTGCCAGCAGTTTCGGGGGGCCCATGAACACTGAAGCTTTCTTT.

This clonotype was observed at least ten times. This rearrangement joins TRBV28 to TRBJ2-7, with 9 bases aligning to TRBD2. The germline V gene has CDR1 MDHEN and CDR2 SYDVKM. This CDR3 region has 15 residues. With V trimmed by 6 bases and J by 2 bases, 8 bases remained unmatched. The DNA of the CDR3 is TGTGCCAGCAGCTTACGCCTAGCGGGAACCTACGAGCAGTACTTC. Protein: CASSLRLAGTYEQYF.

This clonotype was observed a few times. This chain connects TRBV2 to TRBJ1-4; D possibly corresponds to TRBD1 (6 bases). The CDR3 contains 15 residues. Germline V gene lookup returns CDR1 SNHLY and CDR2 FYNNEI. The ends were cut back, 5 bases at V and 8 bases at J, with 18 bases in the middle. CDR3 bases: TGTGCCAGCAGTCTTCGGGACATAAAGGGAGAAAAACTGTTTTTT. It is translated as CASSLRDIKGEKLFF.

A remark on this clonotype: A read error may be the cause here, since a much bigger clone is one base away. CDR3 loop: CASSYRGPIDEQYF. The CDR3 DNA sequence: TGTGCCAGCAGTTACCGGGGACCAATAGATGAGCAGTACTTC. The chain links TRBV6-2 or TRBV6-3 to TRBJ2-7; the D call may be TRBD1 or TRBD2 (5 bases each). Germline V CDR1 and CDR2: MNHEY, SVGEGT. V was shortened by 2 bases and J by 7 bases, with 15 bases between the two germline ends. The CDR3 is made up of 14 amino acids.

This clonotype was observed a few times. The V and J genes are TRBV7-2 and TRBJ2-1; D ambiguous. Trimming removed 8 bases from V and 5 bases from J, with 7 bases in between. CDR3 length: 11 residues. Germline V CDR1 and CDR2: SGHTA, FQGNSA. Here the CDR3 DNA reads TGTGCCAGCGGCGAAAACAATGAGCAGTTCTTC. This codes for CASGENNEQFF.

This clonotype was seen ten or more times. The CDR3 DNA reads TGTGCCAGCAGTTTAGGGGGAAGTAGCAATCAGCCCCAGCATTTT. This gives the protein CASSLGGSSNQPQHF. The rearrangement links TRBV28 to TRBJ1-5, with D perhaps TRBD1 (5 bases). V was clipped by 2 bases and J by 0 bases, with 8 bases between them. Germline V lookup: CDR1 MDHEN, CDR2 SYDVKM. The CDR3 contains 15 residues.

The rearrangement uses TRBV7-2 and TRBJ2-3; D not resolved. Germline CDR1 is SGHTA and CDR2 is FQGNSA. This CDR3 contains 16 residues. V was trimmed by 3 bases and J by 1 base, leaving 14 bases between them. The CDR3 protein is CASSLDPDRGTDTQYF. In DNA form, the CDR3 reads TGTGCCAGCAGCTTGGACCCCGATCGCGGCACAGATACGCAGTATTTT.

In its sample, this clonotype was seen a few times. This chain connects TRBV7-9 to TRBJ1-2, with a tentative D call TRBD1 (6 bases). Germline CDR1 reads SEHNR; CDR2 reads FQNEAQ (reference sequence). This CDR3 has 14 amino acids. Trimming pared 7 bases from V and 3 bases from J, leaving 15 bases between. CDR3 loop: CASTKADRHYGYTF. In DNA form, the CDR3 reads TGTGCCAGCACTAAAGCTGACAGGCACTATGGCTACACCTTC.

Many counts were recorded for this clonotype. The chain links TRBV18 to TRBJ1-1; the D is unclear. From germline, CDR1 is KGHSH and CDR2 LQKENI. Trimming stripped 2 bases from V and 5 bases from J, with 6 bases between. This CDR3 is built from 12 residues. This chain's CDR3 is CASSPSGTEAFF. DNA of the CDR3: TGTGCCAGCTCACCATCGGGTACTGAAGCTTTCTTT.

The chain uses TRBV12-3 or TRBV12-4 and TRBJ2-3; 7 nucleotides agree with TRBD1. The CDR3 is 13 amino acids. Losses at the gene ends were 8 bases for V and 3 bases for J; bases not matched to a gene: 5. The DNA of the CDR3 is TGTGCCAGCGACCGGGACAGTACAGATACGCAGTATTTT. This gives the protein CASDRDSTDTQYF.